The 12 T cell receptor beta chains below all came from one sample that was sequenced in a study of beta chain features in type 1 diabetes. Expressed TCRB transcripts were sequenced because the entire RNA isolate underwent reverse transcription. Produced via immunoSEQ multiplex PCR; TCRdb's table is partial and in-frame only. The table records some 270,000 clones, under 8.5% of them present only once. The specimen sequenced was central memory CD4+ T cells from blood. The source is a woman younger than 35 in good health.

This clone has a handful of counts. The gene calls are TRBV11-2 and TRBJ1-3; D not resolved. There are 13 residues in the CDR3. Germline V gene lookup returns CDR1 SGHAT and CDR2 FQNNGV. The ends were cut back, 8 bases at V and 0 bases at J, with 8 bases in the middle. In nucleotides, the CDR3 is TGTGCCAGCCGACGGTACTCTGGAAACACCATATATTTT. Protein product: CASRRYSGNTIYF.

A note on this clone: The sample has other DNA sequences that encode this CDR3 too. The chain joins TRBV27 to TRBJ2-1; TRBD2 matches 10 bases. The ends lost 3 bases at V and 3 bases at J; junction bases unmatched: 8. Germline values: CDR1 MNHEY, CDR2 SMNVEV (reference sequence). The CDR3 loop spans 17 amino acids. The CDR3, as DNA: TGTGCCAGCAGTTTGTCGCAGCGGGAGGGCCTCTACAATGAGCAGTTCTTC. Residues: CASSLSQREGLYNEQFF.

The J gene is TRBJ2-3, the V gene TRBV7-2, with 8 bases identical to TRBD1. V dropped 8 bases and J dropped 7; count of bases not matched to a gene: 14. The CDR3 runs 15 residues. Looked up from germline, CDR1 is SGHTA and CDR2 is FQGNSA. The CDR3 spells CASSGGRGPVNTQYF. In DNA form, the CDR3 reads TGTGCCAGCTCAGGGGGCAGGGGGCCTGTGAATACGCAGTATTTT.

V and J are TRBV2 and TRBJ1-1; no reliable D call. Germline-derived CDR1 and CDR2 are SNHLY and FYNNEI. V lost 7 bases, J lost 5 bases, and 14 bases lay in between. The CDR3 runs 13 residues. The CDR3 sequence: CASTTSTGTEAFF. CDR3 DNA: TGTGCCAGCACCACAAGTACGGGAACTGAAGCTTTCTTT.

This clone was found a few times. The chain carries TRBV11-2 and TRBJ2-2, with TRBD2 matching over 7 bases. Trimming took 2 bases from V and 6 from J; bases not matched to a gene: 12. Germline CDR1 and CDR2: SGHAT and FQNNGV. This CDR3 has 17 amino acids. DNA for the CDR3: TGTGCCAGCAGCTTAAATCCACGCCGGGGGGTATCCGGGGAGCTGTTTTTT. It encodes CASSLNPRRGVSGELFF.

This chain uses TRBV29-1 with TRBJ2-5; the D is unclear. The CDR3 sequence is 12 residues long. Trimming took off 6 bases at V and 5 bases at J, with 13 bases between the two ends. Germline assignment: CDR1 SQVTM and CDR2 ANQGSEA. The DNA for the CDR3 is TGCAGCGTACGGCCCCCGTCGGAGACCCAGTACTTC. Encoded protein: CSVRPPSETQYF.

This sequence joins TRBV5-1 and TRBJ1-1; D may be TRBD1 (5 bases). The CDR3 runs 12 residues. Trimming stripped 4 bases from V and 8 bases from J, with 12 bases between. The germline CDR1 and CDR2 sequences are SGHRS and YFSETQ. The CDR3 DNA follows: TGCGCCAGCAGCAAGACAGCGGACGAAGCTTTCTTT. Amino acids: CASSKTADEAFF.

A few counts support this clone. The chain joins TRBV7-9 to TRBJ2-2, with D perhaps TRBD1 (5 bases). The germline V and J ends were trimmed by 3 bases and 4 bases, with 6 bases remaining between them. CDR3 length equals 13 residues. Germline V gene data show CDR1 as SEHNR and CDR2 as FQNEAQ (reference sequence). CDR3 in amino acids: CASSFTGTGELFF. The CDR3 nucleotides are TGTGCCAGCAGCTTTACAGGCACCGGGGAGCTGTTTTTT.

The chain joins TRBV27 to TRBJ2-1; TRBD1 matches 7 bases. With 6 bases clipped from V and 8 bases from J, the junction kept 13 bases outside the gene matches. The length of the CDR3 is 15 residues. The V gene's germline CDR1 is MNHEY and CDR2 SMNVEV (reference sequence). The CDR3 nucleotides read TGTGCCAGCAGATCATCTTGGCAGGGGGTCCATGAGCAGTTCTTC. It yields the protein CASRSSWQGVHEQFF.

The J gene is TRBJ2-1, the V gene TRBV19; D gene ambiguous. Germline CDR1 and CDR2: LNHDA and SQIVND (reference sequence). With 3 bases removed from V and 2 bases from J, the gap between germline ends came to 11 bases. There are 15 residues in the CDR3. Here the CDR3 reads CASSISELAYNEQFF. The CDR3 nucleotides are TGTGCCAGTAGTATTTCAGAGCTTGCCTACAATGAGCAGTTCTTC.

This clone was seen only a few times. Other DNA sequences in this specimen translate into the identical CDR3. The rearrangement joins TRBV5-1 to TRBJ2-5; no definite D call. This CDR3 comprises 14 residues. Trimming pared 1 base from V and 0 bases from J, leaving 7 bases between. Germline CDR1 reads SGHRS; CDR2 reads YFSETQ. This chain's CDR3 is CASSLRTDQETQYF. CDR3 coding DNA: TGCGCCAGCAGCTTGAGAACAGACCAAGAGACCCAGTACTTC.

This clone has only a few counts. For the CDR3, the DNA is TGTGCCAGCAGTTTCAGACCGCCAAGCTCCTACAATGAGCAGTTCTTC. Translating gives CASSFRPPSSYNEQFF. The chain has TRBV27 and TRBJ2-1; D is ambiguous. The CDR3 length is 16 residues. CDR1 is MNHEY and CDR2 is SMNVEV in the germline V gene (reference sequence). V dropped 3 bases and J dropped 0 bases, with 12 bases sitting between them.